This entry lists 5 T cell receptor beta chains sequenced from one sample in a study of OX40 agonist ivuxolimab in advanced cancers. Generated by immunoSEQ multiplex PCR, the TCRdb table keeps only in-frame clones and is missing some. The data contain some 150,000 clones, 93% of them singletons. Here the sequenced sample was CD4+ or CD8+ T cells sorted from blood, taken in a trial of the OX40 agonist ivuxolimab. All receptors come from an adult with an advanced solid tumor such as melanoma, head and neck, liver or kidney cancer.

This chain connects TRBV19 to TRBJ2-7, with D hard to call. Trimming cost V 5 bases and J 0 bases, with 11 bases left between them. Per the germline V gene, CDR1 is LNHDA and CDR2 is SQIVND (reference sequence). The CDR3 contains 14 residues. CDR3 coding DNA: TGTGCCAGTAGTCCTTCGATCAGCTCCTACGAGCAGTACTTC. It encodes CASSPSISSYEQYF.

Note on this clone: This sample includes further DNA sequences coding for the same CDR3. The chain combines TRBV5-1 with TRBJ2-5; D not certain. Germline lookup yields CDR1 SGHRS and CDR2 YFSETQ. The CDR3 loop spans 12 amino acids. V was trimmed by 0 bases and J by 4 bases, leaving 4 bases between them. The CDR3 loop reads CASSLAGETQYF. In DNA form, the CDR3 reads TGCGCCAGCAGCTTGGCCGGAGAGACCCAGTACTTC.

The genes are TRBV30 and TRBJ1-2; D not resolved. The CDR3 length is 11 residues. The ends were cut back, 7 bases at V and 4 bases at J, with 10 bases in the middle. Germline values: CDR1 GTSNPN, CDR2 SVGIG (reference sequence). This CDR3 reads CAFLMTYGYTF. DNA of the CDR3: TGTGCCTTCCTTATGACCTATGGCTACACCTTC.

This clone was picked up one time. This rearrangement joins TRBV9 to TRBJ2-1; 7 nucleotides line up with TRBD2. The CDR3 length is 16 residues. From germline, CDR1 is SGDLS and CDR2 YYNGEE. J lost 6 bases, V lost 0 bases, and 9 bases had no gene match. The chain's CDR3 is CASSVGVGGPPNEQFF. The DNA of the CDR3 is TGTGCCAGCAGCGTAGGGGTGGGAGGGCCCCCCAATGAGCAGTTCTTC.

The chain has TRBV19 and TRBJ2-7, with 7 positions matching TRBD2. CDR1 is LNHDA and CDR2 is SQIVND in the germline V gene (reference sequence). The CDR3 totals 14 residues. V shed 5 bases, J shed 5 bases, and the junction held 9 bases outside the gene matches. CDR3 region: CASSPRGGVDEQYF. CDR3 nucleotides: TGTGCCAGTAGTCCCCGGGGAGGGGTCGACGAGCAGTACTTC.